The present T cell receptor beta chain was sequenced within a study of PD-1 blockade in classical Hodgkin lymphoma. The study, taken as a whole, reports: Possibly reflecting disease activity or prior therapy, repertoire differences have causes that remain undefined.

Only in-frame clones appear in the TCRdb table, and some are missing; sequencing was by immunoSEQ multiplex PCR. The sample shows 3,500 to 5,000 clones, around 72% of them seen only once. Trimming stripped 1 base from V and 0 bases from J, with 4 bases between. CDR1 and CDR2 from the germline V gene are SEHNR and FQNEAQ (reference sequence). The CDR3 has 14 residues. Regarding time point: cycle 4 day 1 (C4D1), after more than 5 weeks of nivolumab. Relapses following autologous stem cell transplantation were seen in all patients, with brentuximab vedotin exposure varying. A remark on this clone: What it binds is unknown.

The rearrangement joins TRBV7-9 to TRBJ2-4; D unresolved. The TCR originated in a human donor with classical Hodgkin lymphoma. The starting material was peripheral blood mononuclear cells (PBMCs), obtained before the fourth cycle of nivolumab. The CDR3 sequence: CASSLGLAKNIQYF. The CDR3 coding sequence is TGTGCCAGCAGCTTAGGTCTAGCCAAAAACATTCAGTACTTC. Full variable domain (remainder filled in from reference TRBV7-9 and TRBJ2-4): DTGVSQNPRHKITKRGQNVTFRCDPISEHNRLYWYRQTLGQGPEFLTYFQNEAQLEKSRLLSDRFSAERPKGSFSTLEIQRTEQGDSAMYLCASSLGLAKNIQYFGAGTRLSVL.